The 10 T cell receptor beta chains below were found in one sample sequenced in a study of CD8+CD57+ T cells in acquired aplastic anemia. Selection for sequencing was limited to patients who had shown CD8+CD57+ cell expansion by flow cytometry. The template used for profiling TCR beta VDJ and CDR3 was genomic DNA. TCRdb reprocessed the reads with MiXCR, giving one entry per CDR3 protein. Of 180,000 or so distinct CDR3 sequences listed, roughly 60% are singletons. Input material: sorted CD4+, CD8+, or CD8+CD57+ T cells (not recorded which) from PBMCs. These receptors were taken from a human donor with aplastic anemia.

This chain links TRBV5-1 with TRBJ2-6; D not certain. Germline-derived CDR1 and CDR2 are SGHRS and YFSETQ. V was cut by 4 bases and J by 0 bases, with 8 bases left in between. This CDR3 is 15 amino acids long. CDR3 in amino acids: CASSPESSGANVLTF. CDR3 DNA: TGCGCCAGCAGCCCAGAGAGCTCTGGGGCCAACGTCCTGACTTTC.

The V call is TRBV2, the J call TRBJ1-2; no reliable D call. The CDR3 contains 14 residues. Germline CDR1 SNHLY, CDR2 FYNNEI. V lost 6 bases and J lost 8, with 19 bases in between. The CDR3 spells CASRINRGPSGYTF. The DNA of the CDR3 is TGTGCCAGCAGGATTAATAGAGGGCCCTCGGGCTACACCTTC.

This clonotype has at least ten counts. The rearrangement uses TRBV20-1 and TRBJ1-6; possible D gene TRBD1, 6 bases. The CDR3 has 16 residues. Trimming left V 5 bases short and J 5 bases short, with 19 bases between. CDR1 and CDR2 (germline): DFQATT, SNEGSKA (reference sequence). This CDR3 is CSARPGQEMNNSPLHF. DNA for the CDR3: TGCAGTGCTCGCCCGGGACAAGAAATGAATAATTCACCCCTCCACTTT.

V usage is TRBV29-1 and J usage is TRBJ1-1; unclear D gene. The CDR3 spans 12 residues. The V gene lost 4 bases and the J gene lost 0 bases, with 6 bases spanning the gap. Germline loops: CDR1 SQVTM, CDR2 ANQGSEA. The CDR3 bases are TGCAGCGTTGGACTCTTGAACACTGAAGCTTTCTTT. This encodes CSVGLLNTEAFF.

The V call is TRBV5-1, the J call TRBJ2-7; D is unclear. The V end lost 5 bases, the J end lost 6 bases, and 12 bases lay between the germline ends. CDR3 length: 12 amino acids. Germline CDR1 SGHRS, CDR2 YFSETQ. The CDR3 loop is CASRFAVGEQYF. CDR3 DNA: TGCGCCAGCAGGTTTGCGGTCGGCGAGCAGTACTTC. The full variable domain, in which reference TRBV5-1 and TRBJ2-7 provide the parts outside the CDR3, is KAGVTQTPRYLIKTRGQQVTLSCSPISGHRSVSWYQQTPGQGLQFLFEYFSETQRNKGNFPGRFSGRQFSNSRSEMNVSTLELGDSALYLCASRFAVGEQYFGPGTRLTVT.

This clonotype showed up many times. The chain combines TRBV6-6 with TRBJ2-7; TRBD1 might be the D (6 bases). The V gene lost 7 bases and the J gene lost 6 bases, with 16 bases spanning the gap. CDR3 size: 13 residues. Germline V gene sequence: CDR1 MNHNY, CDR2 SVGAGI (reference sequence). The CDR3 DNA is TGTGCCAGCAAGACAGGCCCTTACCTCGAGCAGTACTTC. This translates into CASKTGPYLEQYF.

This clonotype has at least ten counts. This rearrangement joins TRBV5-6 to TRBJ1-2, with 8 bases aligning to TRBD1. In germline, CDR1 is SGHDT, CDR2 YYEEEE. Trimming took 7 bases from V and 0 from J; bases not matched to a gene: 8. This CDR3 region has 15 residues. CDR3 DNA: TGTGCCAGCCTGCAGGGGGCAGAAGCTAACTATGGCTACACCTTC. It encodes CASLQGAEANYGYTF.

This clonotype was counted only a few times. J is TRBJ2-5 and V is TRBV20-1, with 9 bases identical to TRBD2. The CDR3 loop spans 15 amino acids. Germline V gene data show CDR1 as DFQATT and CDR2 as SNEGSKA (reference sequence). V dropped 1 base and J dropped 0; count of bases not matched to a gene: 3. Here the CDR3 reads CSARVSGGNQETQYF. Here the CDR3 DNA reads TGCAGTGCTAGAGTTAGCGGGGGCAACCAAGAGACCCAGTACTTC.

This chain joins TRBV19 and TRBJ2-7; D is tentatively TRBD1 or TRBD2 (6 bases each). Trimming took 4 bases from V and 0 from J, leaving 13 bases between them. The CDR3 is 15 residues long. Looked up from germline, CDR1 is LNHDA and CDR2 is SQIVND (reference sequence). CDR3 residues: CASSRRGEASYEQYF. The CDR3 coding sequence is TGTGCCAGTAGTAGGAGGGGGGAGGCCTCCTACGAGCAGTACTTC.

The V gene is TRBV2, the J gene TRBJ2-7; the D call may be TRBD1 or TRBD2 (5 bases each). CDR1 and CDR2 (germline): SNHLY, FYNNEI. This CDR3 has 14 residues. The V end lost 7 bases, the J end lost 3 bases, and 16 bases lay between the germline ends. This CDR3 reads CASKGTNAVYEQYF. The CDR3 DNA is TGTGCCAGCAAGGGGACCAACGCTGTCTACGAGCAGTACTTC. Together with reference TRBV2 and TRBJ2-7, the CDR3 gives the full variable domain: EPEVTQTPSHQVTQMGQEVILRCVPISNHLYFYWYRQILGQKVEFLVSFYNNEISEKSEIFDDQFSVERPDGSNFTLKIRSTKLEDSAMYFCASKGTNAVYEQYFGPGTRLTVT.